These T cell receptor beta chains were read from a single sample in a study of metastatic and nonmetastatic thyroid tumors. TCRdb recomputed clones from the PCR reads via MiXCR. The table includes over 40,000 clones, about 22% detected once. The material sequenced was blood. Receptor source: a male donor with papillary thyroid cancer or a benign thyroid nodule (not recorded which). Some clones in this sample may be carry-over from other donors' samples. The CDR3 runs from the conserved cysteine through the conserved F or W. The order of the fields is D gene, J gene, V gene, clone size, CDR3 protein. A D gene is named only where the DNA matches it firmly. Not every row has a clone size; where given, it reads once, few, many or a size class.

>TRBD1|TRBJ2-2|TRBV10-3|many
CAISGQEAGGELFF
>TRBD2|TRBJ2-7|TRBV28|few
CASSSPSGAHGEQYF
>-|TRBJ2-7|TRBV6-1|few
CASSEDSAYEQYF
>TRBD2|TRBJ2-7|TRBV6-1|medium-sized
CASSPGLAGAEQYF
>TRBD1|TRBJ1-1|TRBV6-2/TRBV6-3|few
CASSYEGAILGTEAFF
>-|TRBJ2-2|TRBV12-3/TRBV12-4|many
CASSLPEGGRTGELFF
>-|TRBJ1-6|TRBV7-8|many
CASSLSRVSPLHF
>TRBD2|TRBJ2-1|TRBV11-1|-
CASSPYSSGSPSREQFF
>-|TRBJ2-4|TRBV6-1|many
CASSVGGVGAKNIQYF
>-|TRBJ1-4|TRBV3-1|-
CASSYRDEKLFF
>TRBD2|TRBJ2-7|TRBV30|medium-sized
CAWGREVSYEQYF
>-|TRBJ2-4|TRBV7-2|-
CASSLPGNIQYF
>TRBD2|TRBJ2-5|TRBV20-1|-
CSARGGSGTYQETQYF
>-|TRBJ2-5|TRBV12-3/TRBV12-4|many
CASSLRTGGLPTQYF
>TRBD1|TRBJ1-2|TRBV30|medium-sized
CAWSVPGQGYGYTF
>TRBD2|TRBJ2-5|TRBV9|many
CASSVGTSGQETQYF
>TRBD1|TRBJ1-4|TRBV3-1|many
CASSPGTVNEKLFF
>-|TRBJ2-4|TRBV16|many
CASSRGAKNIQYF